Shown below are 21 T cell receptor beta chains from a single sample sequenced in a study of shared clonotypes between healthy human individuals. The assay was immunoSEQ multiplex PCR, and TCRdb's table has in-frame clones only and misses some. The sample lists a few million clones, about 92% seen once, with around 0.14% in the top ten. The sequenced material came from naive CD4+ T cells sorted from blood. The subset: CD45RA+ positively selected. The receptors come from a man between 18 and 29 years old in good health.

About this clone: Other nucleotide sequences from this sample produce the same CDR3. This rearrangement joins TRBV2 to TRBJ1-1, with TRBD1 as a possible D gene (5 bases). This CDR3 region has 13 residues. The V gene's germline CDR1 is SNHLY and CDR2 FYNNEI. V lost 5 bases and J 1 base, leaving 8 bases between the germline ends. The CDR3 loop is CASSRDQNTEAFF. CDR3 DNA sequence: TGTGCCAGCAGTAGGGACCAGAACACTGAAGCTTTCTTT.

The genes are TRBV6-5 and TRBJ2-2, with unresolved D. The germline V gene encodes CDR1 MNHEY and CDR2 SVGAGI. The CDR3 extends over 12 amino acids. The CDR3 DNA follows: TGTGCTAGCCGATCGAACACCGGGGAGCTGTTTTTT. Its translation is CASRSNTGELFF.

This clone occurred a few times. J is TRBJ2-2 and V is TRBV7-2; 9 bases align to TRBD1. Germline trimming cut 4 bases from V and 15 bases from J; bases unmatched to any gene: 6. Germline CDR1 is SGHTA and CDR2 is FQGNSA. CDR3 size: 12 residues. The CDR3 reads CASSSDRGMVFF. The CDR3 DNA is TGTGCCAGCAGCTCGGACAGGGGAATGGTGTTTTTT. Complete variable domain (other parts from reference TRBV7-2 and TRBJ2-2): GAGVSQSPSNKVTEKGKDVELRCDPISGHTALYWYRQSLGQGLEFLIYFQGNSAPDKSGLPSDRFSAERTGGSVSTLTIQRTQQEDSAVYLCASSSDRGMVFFGEGSRLTVL.

The rearrangement joins TRBV5-1 to TRBJ2-1; D assignment may be TRBD1 or TRBD2 (5 bases each). V lost 0 bases and J 3 bases, leaving 10 bases between the germline ends. The germline V gene has CDR1 SGHRS and CDR2 YFSETQ. This CDR3 is built from 15 residues. CDR3 amino acids: CASSLVGPNYNEQFF. Written as DNA, the CDR3 is TGCGCCAGCAGCTTGGTGGGACCGAACTACAATGAGCAGTTCTTC.

The chain combines TRBV19 with TRBJ2-7; TRBD2 aligns across 8 bases. The V and J ends lost 8 bases and 5 bases, in that order; junction bases with no gene match: 14. Germline loops: CDR1 LNHDA, CDR2 SQIVND (reference sequence). The CDR3 totals 15 residues. In nucleotides, the CDR3 is TGTGCCAGTGCCAACTGGCCCGGGACTAGAAACGAGCAGTACTTC. This codes for CASANWPGTRNEQYF.

The chain has TRBV28 and TRBJ2-7; D call uncertain. This CDR3 is built from 12 residues. CDR1 MDHEN and CDR2 SYDVKM come from the germline V gene. V was clipped by 3 bases and J by 4 bases, with 7 bases between them. CDR3 nucleotide sequence: TGTGCCAGCAGTTTCGAACCTTACGAGCAGTACTTC. This gives the protein CASSFEPYEQYF.

Concerning this clone: This CDR3 is also generated by other DNA sequences in the sample. The chain uses TRBV5-1 and TRBJ2-3; 8 nucleotides line up with TRBD2. The germline gives CDR1 SGHRS, CDR2 YFSETQ. The J segment lost 4 bases and the V segment lost 2 bases, leaving 6 bases of the junction unmatched. The CDR3 loop spans 15 amino acids. The chain's CDR3 is CASSLVAGGPDTQYF. The DNA of the CDR3 is TGCGCCAGCAGCTTAGTGGCGGGGGGACCAGATACGCAGTATTTT.

V and J are TRBV6-1 and TRBJ2-7; 9 bases are a match to TRBD2. Germline loops: CDR1 MNHNS, CDR2 SASEGT. The junction had 10 bases not matched to a gene; V was cut back by 6 bases and J by 4 bases. This CDR3 has 15 residues. CDR3 residues: CASRLRSGGKYEQYF. In DNA, the CDR3 is TGTGCCAGCAGGCTGAGGAGCGGGGGGAAGTACGAGCAGTACTTC.

The CDR3, as DNA: TGCGCCAGCAGCCCCACGGTGACTAGCCAAGAGACCCAGTACTTC. It codes for CASSPTVTSQETQYF. The chain joins TRBV5-1 to TRBJ2-5; TRBD2 might be the D (6 bases). The germline gives CDR1 SGHRS, CDR2 YFSETQ. Trimming took off 4 bases at V and 1 base at J, with 14 bases between the two ends. The CDR3 spans 15 residues.

The CDR3: CASSPDRPYEQYF. The CDR3 nucleotides are TGTGCCAGCAGCCCGGACAGGCCCTACGAGCAGTACTTC. The chain recombines TRBV11-2 with TRBJ2-7; 7 positions agree with TRBD1. This CDR3 is 13 amino acids long. From germline, CDR1 is SGHAT and CDR2 FQNNGV. The V segment lost 5 bases and the J segment 2 bases; nucleotides outside the gene matches: 3.

Details on this clone: Other DNA sequences from this sample encode an identical CDR3 as well. This rearrangement joins TRBV5-1 to TRBJ2-5; D is undetermined. The length of the CDR3 is 11 residues. The V gene's germline CDR1 is SGHRS and CDR2 YFSETQ. Trimming removed 2 bases at V and 5 bases at J, with 4 bases between. The CDR3 sequence: CASSFDETQYF. DNA of the CDR3: TGCGCCAGCAGCTTTGATGAGACCCAGTACTTC.

This sequence joins TRBV5-1 and TRBJ1-6, with TRBD1 matching 11 bases. The CDR3 length is 16 residues. Germline CDR1 is SGHRS and CDR2 is YFSETQ. With 0 bases clipped from V and 10 bases from J, the junction kept 6 bases outside the gene matches. CDR3 in amino acids: CASSLGDRGIESPLHF. The CDR3 region has the DNA TGCGCCAGCAGCTTGGGGGACAGGGGGATTGAATCACCCCTCCACTTT.

The CDR3 reads CASSKPQGALYEQYF. CDR3 DNA: TGTGCCAGCAGTAAACCACAGGGGGCCCTCTACGAGCAGTACTTC. V gene TRBV27 combines with J gene TRBJ2-7, with TRBD1 identical over 9 bases. CDR3 length: 15 amino acids. V lost 5 bases, J lost 3 bases, and 8 bases stayed unmatched. Germline CDR1 and CDR2: MNHEY and SMNVEV (reference sequence).

Turning to this clone: Within the sample, other DNA sequences also encode this same CDR3. This chain's CDR3 is CASSLGRVTDTQYF. The CDR3 bases are TGCGCCAGCAGCTTGGGTAGGGTCACAGATACGCAGTATTTT. The rearrangement links TRBV5-1 to TRBJ2-3, with D unclear. The V and J ends lost 0 bases and 2 bases respectively, with 7 bases between them. The CDR3 extends over 14 amino acids. Germline CDR1 reads SGHRS; CDR2 reads YFSETQ.

The rearrangement uses TRBV9 and TRBJ2-6; no definite D call. V lost 4 bases and J lost 0, with 5 bases in between. Germline CDR1 and CDR2: SGDLS and YYNGEE. The CDR3 is 14 residues long. CDR3 residues: CASSSLSGANVLTF. CDR3 in DNA: TGTGCCAGCAGCTCCCTCTCTGGGGCCAACGTCCTGACTTTC. Full variable domain (remainder filled in from reference TRBV9 and TRBJ2-6): DSGVTQTPKHLITATGQRVTLRCSPRSGDLSVYWYQQSLDQGLQFLIQYYNGEERAKGNILERFSAQQFPDLHSELNLSSLELGDSALYFCASSSLSGANVLTFGAGSRLTVL.

The rearrangement uses TRBV10-3 and TRBJ2-5; D is ambiguous. Germline V gene data show CDR1 as ENHRY and CDR2 as SYGVKD. V shed 6 bases and J shed 3 bases, with 17 bases lying between them. The CDR3 runs to 15 residues. The CDR3 nucleotides are TGTGCCATCAGCGGCGGTCTTACGAATAAAGAGACCCAGTACTTC. It is translated as CAISGGLTNKETQYF.

A note on this clone: Different DNA sequences within this sample yield the same CDR3. This chain joins TRBV5-1 and TRBJ2-2, with D possibly being TRBD1 or TRBD2 (6 bases each). Germline V gene lookup returns CDR1 SGHRS and CDR2 YFSETQ. This CDR3 region has 15 residues. V shed 4 bases and J shed 1 base, with 11 bases lying between them. The CDR3 sequence is CASSRGGGNTGELFF. CDR3 DNA sequence: TGCGCCAGCAGCCGAGGAGGGGGGAACACCGGGGAGCTGTTTTTT.

The rearrangement uses TRBV5-6 and TRBJ2-7; D is perhaps TRBD2 (7 bases). The germline V gene encodes CDR1 SGHDT and CDR2 YYEEEE. The CDR3 has 15 residues. V was cut by 0 bases and J by 3 bases, with 13 bases left in between. The CDR3 loop reads CASSLAAGAYYEQYF. The CDR3 nucleotides are TGTGCCAGCAGCTTGGCCGCGGGGGCCTACTACGAGCAGTACTTC.

The rearrangement links TRBV4-1 to TRBJ2-7, with TRBD2 matching over 11 bases. The CDR3 contains 18 residues. Germline trimming cut 1 base from V and 3 bases from J; bases unmatched to any gene: 11. The V gene's germline CDR1 is MGHRA and CDR2 YSYEKL. The CDR3 DNA is TGCGCCAGCAGCCAAGGCGCTAGCGGGGGGTTAGTGTACTACGAGCAGTACTTC. Residues: CASSQGASGGLVYYEQYF.

This sequence joins TRBV30 and TRBJ1-1, with D perhaps TRBD1 (5 bases). The CDR3 runs to 13 residues. The V and J ends lost 6 bases and 5 bases respectively, with 16 bases between them. From germline, CDR1 is GTSNPN and CDR2 SVGIG (reference sequence). The CDR3 DNA follows: TGTGCCTGCCATCGTTCGGGGGGGACTGAAGCTTTCTTT. Its translation: CACHRSGGTEAFF.

In regard to this clone: Distinct nucleotide sequences in the sample also encode this CDR3. This sequence joins TRBV2 and TRBJ2-7; D call uncertain. V was shortened by 6 bases and J by 4 bases, with 7 bases between the two germline ends. The germline V gene has CDR1 SNHLY and CDR2 FYNNEI. The CDR3 totals 11 residues. This chain's CDR3 is CASSVEYEQYF. The CDR3 DNA is TGTGCCAGCAGCGTAGAGTACGAGCAGTACTTC.